Shown below are 21 T cell receptor beta chains from a single sample sequenced in a study of blood T cell repertoires in COVID-19. The assay was immunoSEQ multiplex PCR, and TCRdb's table has in-frame clones only and misses some. The sample holds some 100,000 clones; about 80% are singletons and the top ten take roughly an eighth. The sequenced sample consisted of peripheral blood. All receptors derive from a woman aged 65 to 85 with acute or convalescent COVID-19.

The V gene is TRBV30, the J gene TRBJ1-3; D gene ambiguous. Between the trimmed V and J ends, which lost 2 bases and 0 bases, there was a span of 11 bases. Looked up from germline, CDR1 is GTSNPN and CDR2 is SVGIG (reference sequence). The CDR3 is made up of 15 amino acids. The CDR3 sequence is CAWSLNIPSGNTIYF. The CDR3 nucleotides read TGTGCCTGGAGTCTTAACATACCCTCTGGAAACACCATATATTTT.

V is TRBV28 and J is TRBJ1-4; possible D gene TRBD1, 5 bases. V was cut by 6 bases and J by 8 bases, with 16 bases left in between. The CDR3 consists of 14 residues. Germline V gene sequence: CDR1 MDHEN, CDR2 SYDVKM. The CDR3 sequence is CASRLDGGDEKLFF. In DNA form, the CDR3 reads TGTGCCAGCAGGCTGGACGGAGGGGACGAAAAACTGTTTTTT.

The chain employs TRBV4-2 and TRBJ1-6; 9 nucleotides line up with TRBD1. Germline V gene data show CDR1 as LGHNA and CDR2 as YNFKEQ. Unmatched junction bases numbered 6, after V lost 0 bases and J lost 6 bases. The CDR3 extends over 17 amino acids. The CDR3 sequence: CASSQDHGTGPNSPLHF. In DNA, the CDR3 is TGTGCCAGCAGCCAAGATCACGGGACAGGGCCTAATTCACCCCTCCACTTT.

The count of this clone is one. The chain combines TRBV11-2 with TRBJ1-1; D is ambiguous. Germline-derived CDR1 and CDR2 are SGHAT and FQNNGV. V was cut by 0 bases and J by 3 bases, with 8 bases left in between. CDR3 size: 14 residues. CDR3 DNA: TGTGCCAGCAGCTTAGAGCCCAGGTACACTGAAGCTTTCTTT. Protein sequence: CASSLEPRYTEAFF.

The genes are TRBV11-2 and TRBJ1-6; 9 bases match TRBD1. Trimming cost V 4 bases and J 8 bases; bases outside gene matches: 3. The germline gives CDR1 SGHAT, CDR2 FQNNGV. The CDR3 is 14 residues long. The CDR3 sequence: CASSWGQGDSPLHF. Written as DNA, the CDR3 is TGTGCCAGCAGCTGGGGACAGGGAGATTCACCCCTCCACTTT.

This clone was counted once. This chain uses TRBV29-1 with TRBJ2-3; D remains ambiguous. The V end lost 8 bases, the J end lost 6 bases, and 12 bases lay between the germline ends. CDR1 is SQVTM, CDR2 ANQGSEA, per germline. The CDR3 has 11 residues. The CDR3: CSPRFRDTQYF. CDR3 coding DNA: TGCAGCCCCCGTTTCAGGGATACGCAGTATTTT.

The table lists this clone with a count of one. V gene TRBV18 combines with J gene TRBJ1-1; 12 positions match TRBD1. This CDR3 is 15 amino acids long. Germline CDR1 reads KGHSH; CDR2 reads LQKENI. With V trimmed by 3 bases and J by 5 bases, 4 bases remained unmatched. CDR3 coding DNA: TGTGCCAGCTCACCGGGACAGGGGGCTTTAACTGAAGCTTTCTTT. This codes for CASSPGQGALTEAFF.

This chain links TRBV7-3 with TRBJ2-5; TRBD2 is a possible D gene (7 bases). V lost 2 bases, J lost 9 bases, and 16 bases lay in between. CDR3 length: 14 amino acids. CDR1 SGHTA and CDR2 FQGTGA come from the germline V gene. The CDR3 sequence is CASSLLAQGGPQYF. CDR3 nucleotides: TGTGCCAGCAGCTTATTAGCACAGGGAGGGCCCCAGTACTTC.

The CDR3 reads CASSASGNYGYTF. For the CDR3, the DNA is TGCGCCAGCAGCGCGTCGGGGAACTATGGCTACACCTTC. The V gene is TRBV5-1, the J gene TRBJ1-2; no clear D. V lost 4 bases to trimming and J lost 2 bases, with 9 bases between them. CDR1 is SGHRS, CDR2 YFSETQ, per germline. The CDR3 consists of 13 residues.

This chain joins TRBV12-3 or TRBV12-4 and TRBJ2-5; 8 bases align to TRBD2. V gave up 5 bases and J gave up 10 bases; unmatched junction bases: 6. This CDR3 comprises 12 residues. The CDR3 sequence is CASSGGLVSQYF. In DNA, the CDR3 is TGTGCCAGCAGTGGGGGACTAGTTAGCCAGTACTTC.

The chain has TRBV7-2 and TRBJ2-1, with D maybe TRBD2 (7 bases). V was clipped by 11 bases and J by 8 bases, with 19 bases between them. Germline-derived CDR1 and CDR2 are SGHTA and FQGNSA. The length of the CDR3 is 13 residues. CDR3 nucleotide sequence: TGTGCCGACGGGGGGCCCTCTGTGGATGAGCAGTTCTTC. The encoded protein is CADGGPSVDEQFF.

V is TRBV25-1 and J is TRBJ1-3, with no clear D. Germline V gene lookup returns CDR1 MGHDK and CDR2 SYGVNS. The CDR3 totals 15 residues. Trimming stripped 2 bases from V and 2 bases from J, with 10 bases between. CDR3 nucleotides: TGTGCCAGCAGTGAAGCATCGGGAACTGGAAACACCATATATTTT. Residues: CASSEASGTGNTIYF.

The chain recombines TRBV12-5 with TRBJ2-1; 8 bases agree with TRBD2. Germline V gene sequence: CDR1 LGHNT, CDR2 FRNRAP. CDR3 length: 16 amino acids. V lost 1 base to trimming and J lost 3 bases; unmatched junction nucleotides: 5. The CDR3 DNA sequence: TGTGCTAGTGGTTTGGGTGGCGGGGGGAACTACAATGAGCAGTTCTTC. This sequence encodes CASGLGGGGNYNEQFF.

The chain joins TRBV25-1 to TRBJ1-6, with D possibly TRBD1 on 6 matching bases. The V and J ends lost 3 bases and 7 bases respectively, with 13 bases between them. Germline values: CDR1 MGHDK, CDR2 SYGVNS. The CDR3 sequence is 15 residues long. The CDR3 sequence: CASSESGTLNSPLHF. CDR3 nucleotides: TGTGCCAGCAGTGAGTCCGGGACATTAAATTCACCCCTCCACTTT.

The chain uses TRBV12-2 and TRBJ2-3; no DNA check was done on the table's D call, TRBD2. TRBV12-2 represents a pseudogene. CDR3 size: 20 residues. In DNA, the CDR3 is TGTGCAAGTCGCTTGGCGGGGGCTCTGAAGGTAGCGGGGGTCCCAGATACGCAGTATTTT. Its translation: CASRLAGALKVAGVPDTQYF.

The chain joins TRBV6-6 to TRBJ1-2, with TRBD1 as a possible D gene (6 bases). The V gene's germline CDR1 is MNHNY and CDR2 SVGAGI (reference sequence). CDR3 size: 14 residues. Trimming cost V 0 bases and J 6 bases, with 11 bases left between them. The CDR3 sequence: CASSYSTGNNGYTF. The DNA of the CDR3 is TGTGCCAGCAGTTACTCGACAGGCAACAATGGCTACACCTTC.

This clone was counted once. The genes are TRBV2 and TRBJ1-3; D is uncertain. The germline V and J ends were trimmed by 11 bases and 3 bases, with 14 bases remaining between them. This CDR3 region has 13 residues. The germline V gene encodes CDR1 SNHLY and CDR2 FYNNEI. For the CDR3, the DNA is TGTGCCCACGTGAAGGAGGGTGGAAACACCATATATTTT. Translating it yields CAHVKEGGNTIYF. The full variable domain, completed using reference TRBV2 and TRBJ1-3, is EPEVTQTPSHQVTQMGQEVILRCVPISNHLYFYWYRQILGQKVEFLVSFYNNEISEKSEIFDDQFSVERPDGSNFTLKIRSTKLEDSAMYFCAHVKEGGNTIYFGEGSWLTVV.

The chain recombines TRBV6-6 with TRBJ2-7, with 10 nucleotides matching TRBD1. Germline V gene data show CDR1 as MNHNY and CDR2 as SVGAGI (reference sequence). The CDR3 loop spans 13 amino acids. After removal of 5 bases from V and 5 bases from J, the junction contained 3 bases not matched to a gene. In DNA form, the CDR3 reads TGTGCCAGCAGTGCGGGACAGGGGAACGAGCAGTACTTC. Its translation is CASSAGQGNEQYF.

V is TRBV3-1 (or the pseudogene TRBV3-2) and J is TRBJ1-1; weak D call: TRBD1 (6 bases). V gave up 5 bases and J gave up 1 base, with 11 bases separating them. Germline V CDR1 and CDR2: LGHDT, YNNKEL (reference sequence). The CDR3 has 14 amino acids. Here the CDR3 DNA reads TGTGCCAGCAGCGGGGAGGGGGGGAACACTGAAGCTTTCTTT. It specifies CASSGEGGNTEAFF.

This clone was seen a single time. The chain recombines TRBV28 with TRBJ1-5, with D tentatively TRBD1 (6 bases). Germline-derived CDR1 and CDR2 are MDHEN and SYDVKM. This CDR3 has 14 residues. The V end was cut by 8 bases, the J end by 2 bases, with 13 bases between. The CDR3 sequence: CASGGAWGNQPQHF. The DNA of the CDR3 is TGTGCCAGCGGGGGGGCGTGGGGCAATCAGCCCCAGCATTTT.

The rearrangement uses TRBV13 and TRBJ2-7; D is unclear. Trimming left V 6 bases short and J 0 bases short, with 9 bases between. CDR1 and CDR2 from the germline V gene are PRHDT and FYEKMQ (reference sequence). The CDR3 spans 13 residues. The CDR3 spells CASSPRSSYEQYF. In DNA form, the CDR3 reads TGTGCCAGCAGTCCTAGGAGCTCCTACGAGCAGTACTTC. The whole variable domain, filled in from reference TRBV13 and TRBJ2-7, reads AAGVIQSPRHLIKEKRETATLKCYPIPRHDTVYWYQQGPGQDPQFLISFYEKMQSDKGSIPDRFSAQQFSDYHSELNMSSLELGDSALYFCASSPRSSYEQYFGPGTRLTVT.